One sample yielded the 26 T cell receptor beta chains listed below, sequenced in a study of blood T cells in healthy people across ages (dated by TCRdb to 2014 to 2015). Libraries were built with 5' RACE. Instrument on record: Illumina HiSeq 2500. A second about 7 to 11 cycle PCR used a sample-barcoded 5' primer and a J-beta primer mix. The raw public reads went through TCRdb reprocessing: fastp at Q25, MiXCR clone calling, in-frame beta chains kept. Each CDR3 protein appears once, grouped with its most common genes and DNA. In all, the sample holds 1.5 million to 1.9 million distinct CDR3 sequences, and roughly 43% of those were seen once. About 4% of the sample is held by the ten biggest clonotypes. Sequencing was done on a sample of blood. Receptors originate from a woman aged 18-29 years in good health.

This sequence joins TRBV10-3 and TRBJ2-7; unclear D gene. Germline-derived CDR1 and CDR2 are ENHRY and SYGVKD. Deletions cut 8 bases from V and 3 bases from J, with 14 bases between. This CDR3 is built from 13 residues. The CDR3, as DNA: TGTGCCATCGGAGAGATCCGATTCTACGAGCAGTACTTC. Protein sequence: CAIGEIRFYEQYF.

This sequence joins TRBV27 and TRBJ2-7; D is unresolved. There are 12 residues in the CDR3. Trimming stripped 5 bases from V and 3 bases from J, with 8 bases between. The germline V gene has CDR1 MNHEY and CDR2 SMNVEV (reference sequence). The CDR3 bases are TGTGCCAGCAGTCCCTATGGCTACGAGCAGTACTTC. This translates into CASSPYGYEQYF.

Points on this clonotype: A junction end diverges from the germline sequence, so it may reflect a read error. The rearrangement uses TRBV9 and TRBJ2-3; 9 bases fit TRBD1. The germline V gene encodes CDR1 SGDLS and CDR2 YYNGEE. CDR3 length: 17 residues. DNA of the CDR3: TGTGCCAGCAGCGTAGGGGTCGGAACAGGGGGCACGGATACGCAGTATTTT. Translated, it gives CASSVGVGTGGTDTQYF.

This clonotype occurred many times. The chain employs TRBV11-2 and TRBJ2-5; 7 bases match TRBD2. The CDR3 covers 16 residues. Trimming took 5 bases from V and 3 from J; bases not matched to a gene: 12. Germline CDR1 is SGHAT and CDR2 is FQNNGV. The chain's CDR3 is CASSPTIGLAEETQYF. CDR3 nucleotide sequence: TGTGCCAGCAGCCCCACTATAGGGCTAGCGGAAGAGACCCAGTACTTC.

The genes are TRBV28 and TRBJ2-1; D could derive from TRBD1 or TRBD2 (5 bases each). The germline CDR1 and CDR2 sequences are MDHEN and SYDVKM. Trimming removed 6 bases from V and 9 bases from J, with 18 bases in between. The CDR3 length is 14 residues. The CDR3 is CASSVISGTPEQFF. CDR3 sequence (DNA): TGTGCCAGCAGCGTGATCTCGGGGACCCCTGAGCAGTTCTTC.

This clonotype was seen a handful of times. V and J are TRBV7-3 and TRBJ2-3; D gene ambiguous. V was shortened by 4 bases and J by 2 bases, with 13 bases between the two germline ends. Germline lookup yields CDR1 SGHTA and CDR2 FQGTGA. The CDR3 runs 15 residues. CDR3 amino acids: CASSSRQSFTDTQYF. In DNA form, the CDR3 reads TGTGCCAGCAGCTCCCGGCAATCCTTCACAGATACGCAGTATTTT.

The chain is built from TRBV6-1 and TRBJ1-1; D is ambiguous. The germline V gene encodes CDR1 MNHNS and CDR2 SASEGT. This CDR3 has 11 residues. Trimming took off 2 bases at V and 5 bases at J, with 3 bases between the two ends. The CDR3 nucleotides read TGTGCCAGCAGTGAAATAACTGAAGCTTTCTTT. Its protein product is CASSEITEAFF.

CDR3: CSANRLGSYEQYF. CDR3 nucleotide sequence: TGCAGTGCTAACAGGCTAGGCTCCTACGAGCAGTACTTC. V gene TRBV20-1 combines with J gene TRBJ2-7, with a weak D call TRBD1 (5 bases). Trimming pared 4 bases from V and 0 bases from J, leaving 10 bases between. The CDR3 has 13 residues. Germline CDR1 and CDR2: DFQATT and SNEGSKA (reference sequence).

This clonotype was counted between two and nine times. The J gene is TRBJ2-1, the V gene TRBV6-2 or TRBV6-3; D is uncertain. This CDR3 has 15 amino acids. With 0 bases removed from V and 7 bases from J, the gap between germline ends came to 13 bases. Germline V lookup: CDR1 MNHEY, CDR2 SVGEGT. CDR3 protein: CASSYSRVVINEQFF. CDR3 DNA sequence: TGTGCCAGCAGTTACTCAAGGGTAGTAATAAATGAGCAGTTCTTC.

In its sample, this clonotype was seen a few times. This may be a read error: a much more frequent sequence differs by one nucleotide. The chain couples TRBV3-1 to TRBJ1-2; 7 bases align to TRBD1. CDR3 length: 12 residues. Germline-derived CDR1 and CDR2 are LGHDT and YNNKEL (reference sequence). J gave up 6 bases and V 5 bases, and 3 bases lay outside the gene matches. In nucleotides, the CDR3 is TGTGCCAGCAGCATAACAGGGGATGGCTACACCTTC. Translation gives CASSITGDGYTF.

In this sample, this clonotype turned up many times. The J gene is TRBJ1-4, the V gene TRBV6-2 or TRBV6-3, with D maybe TRBD1 (6 bases). V was shortened by 6 bases and J by 2 bases, with 13 bases between the two germline ends. Germline V lookup: CDR1 MNHEY, CDR2 SVGEGT. This CDR3 contains 15 residues. CDR3 in amino acids: CASRLTGTTNEKLFF. The CDR3 nucleotides read TGTGCCAGCAGACTAACAGGGACGACTAATGAAAAACTGTTTTTT.

The rearrangement links TRBV20-1 to TRBJ1-4, with 9 bases identical to TRBD1. Germline CDR1 is DFQATT and CDR2 is SNEGSKA (reference sequence). CDR3 length: 15 amino acids. Trimming took 7 bases from V and 3 from J; bases not matched to a gene: 9. Written as DNA, the CDR3 is TGCAGTGTGCCCACAGGGGGCTTCGCTAATGAAAAACTGTTTTTT. This codes for CSVPTGGFANEKLFF.

The J gene is TRBJ1-1, the V gene TRBV6-6, with no clear D. V was trimmed by 6 bases and J by 1 base, leaving 12 bases between them. CDR3 size: 14 residues. The germline gives CDR1 MNHNY, CDR2 SVGAGI (reference sequence). CDR3 sequence: CASRDPQKNTEAFF. The CDR3 region has the DNA TGTGCCAGCAGGGATCCTCAGAAGAACACTGAAGCTTTCTTT.

A remark on this clonotype: One junction end disagrees with the germline gene, perhaps due to a read error. As DNA, the CDR3 is TGTGCCAGCAGCCTAGCTGTGACTAGCGGGAGAGGGGGGAGCTCCTACGAGCAGTACTTC. Its translation: CASSLAVTSGRGGSSYEQYF. The rearrangement joins TRBV7-2 to TRBJ2-7; 12 nucleotides line up with TRBD2. This CDR3 region has 20 residues. Germline-derived CDR1 and CDR2 are SGHTA and FQGNSA.

The V and J genes are TRBV20-1 and TRBJ2-1; tentative D call: TRBD2 (6 bases). The CDR3 loop spans 14 amino acids. Germline loops: CDR1 DFQATT, CDR2 SNEGSKA (reference sequence). V lost 3 bases and J lost 8, with 17 bases in between. The CDR3 DNA reads TGCAGTGCTAGTTCTAGCGACGGCAAGGATGAGCAGTTCTTC. This translates into CSASSSDGKDEQFF.

This chain uses TRBV10-3 with TRBJ2-3; 9 nucleotides agree with TRBD2. Germline assignment: CDR1 ENHRY and CDR2 SYGVKD. Germline trimming cut 4 bases from V and 5 bases from J; bases unmatched to any gene: 7. The CDR3 covers 15 residues. CDR3 in DNA: TGTGCCATCAGTGTACCGCGGGAGGGCCAAGATACGCAGTATTTT. Translation gives CAISVPREGQDTQYF.

This clonotype has at least ten counts. This sequence joins TRBV12-3 or TRBV12-4 and TRBJ2-7; D may be TRBD1 (6 bases). The CDR3 runs to 14 residues. V gave up 1 base and J gave up 4 bases, with 11 bases separating them. The CDR3 spells CASSLVGHTYEQYF. The CDR3 DNA sequence: TGTGCCAGCAGTTTAGTGGGACACACTTACGAGCAGTACTTC.

This chain uses TRBV18 with TRBJ1-2; unclear D gene. The V end lost 8 bases, the J end lost 4 bases, and 17 bases lay between the germline ends. Germline CDR1 reads KGHSH; CDR2 reads LQKENI. CDR3 length: 14 residues. CDR3 coding DNA: TGTGCCAGCAGTCCACCGACGGAATCCTATGGCTACACCTTC. Encoded protein: CASSPPTESYGYTF. The complete variable domain, with remaining parts taken from reference TRBV18 and TRBJ1-2, reads NAGVMQNPRHLVRRRGQEARLRCSPMKGHSHVYWYRQLPEEGLKFMVYLQKENIIDESGMPKERFSAEFPKEGPSILRIQQVVRGDSAAYFCASSPPTESYGYTFGSGTRLTVV.

J is TRBJ2-3 and V is TRBV5-1, with D uncertain. V lost 0 bases and J 2 bases, leaving 7 bases between the germline ends. This CDR3 has 14 residues. Germline V gene lookup returns CDR1 SGHRS and CDR2 YFSETQ. CDR3 nucleotides: TGCGCCAGCAGCTTGGGACATACCACAGATACGCAGTATTTT. It is translated as CASSLGHTTDTQYF.

This chain joins TRBV27 and TRBJ1-2; the match to TRBD1 covers 7 bases. CDR1 and CDR2 from the germline V gene are MNHEY and SMNVEV (reference sequence). V lost 10 bases and J lost 4; bases outside the gene matches: 12. The CDR3 loop spans 14 amino acids. CDR3 nucleotide sequence: TGTGCCACCCGTCCTACAGGGGCGGGCTATGGCTACACCTTC. Its protein is CATRPTGAGYGYTF.

The chain combines TRBV6-5 with TRBJ2-1, with TRBD1 as a possible D gene (5 bases). The germline CDR1 and CDR2 sequences are MNHEY and SVGAGI. This CDR3 region has 16 residues. The V end was cut by 0 bases, the J end by 0 bases, with 9 bases between. CDR3 nucleotides: TGTGCCAGCAGTTACTCGACAGTTAGCTCCTACAATGAGCAGTTCTTC. Translating it yields CASSYSTVSSYNEQFF.

In this sample, this clonotype turned up once. The chain joins TRBV12-3 or TRBV12-4 to TRBJ1-3; D uncertain. The CDR3 is 14 residues long. Deletions cut 5 bases from V and 3 bases from J, with 11 bases between. This CDR3 reads CASSPHTVGNTIYF. CDR3 DNA: TGTGCCAGCAGTCCCCATACGGTTGGAAACACCATATATTTT.

This chain connects TRBV15 to TRBJ2-7, with TRBD1 identical over 7 bases. Germline V gene lookup returns CDR1 LNHNV and CDR2 YYDKDF (reference sequence). The CDR3 has 15 residues. J lost 3 bases, V lost 0 bases, and 5 bases had no gene match. CDR3 bases: TGTGCCACCAGCAGAGATCTAGGGGGCAACTACGAGCAGTACTTC. Translation: CATSRDLGGNYEQYF.

The chain couples TRBV20-1 to TRBJ1-2; 7 bases are a match to TRBD1. Per germline, CDR1 DFQATT and CDR2 SNEGSKA (reference sequence). This CDR3 comprises 16 residues. V trimming: 3 bases; J trimming: 3 bases; junction bases outside the gene matches: 13. The CDR3 here is CSASGFRQGRDYGYTF. The CDR3 DNA follows: TGCAGTGCTAGCGGCTTTCGACAGGGACGGGACTATGGCTACACCTTC.

The chain joins TRBV7-2 to TRBJ2-5; 9 bases agree with TRBD2. The length of the CDR3 is 17 residues. Per germline, CDR1 SGHTA and CDR2 FQGNSA. With V trimmed by 6 bases and J by 2 bases, 13 bases remained unmatched. The CDR3 DNA sequence: TGTGCCAGCAGTCCTGGTGGGCTAGCGGGACGTCAAGAGACCCAGTACTTC. The encoded protein is CASSPGGLAGRQETQYF.

This chain connects TRBV28 to TRBJ2-7, with 9 bases identical to TRBD1. V lost 5 bases and J lost 3; bases outside the gene matches: 11. Germline lookup yields CDR1 MDHEN and CDR2 SYDVKM. The CDR3 is 16 amino acids. CDR3 sequence (DNA): TGTGCCAGCAGTCCCGCTGGGACAGGGTTATTCTACGAGCAGTACTTC. Amino acids: CASSPAGTGLFYEQYF.